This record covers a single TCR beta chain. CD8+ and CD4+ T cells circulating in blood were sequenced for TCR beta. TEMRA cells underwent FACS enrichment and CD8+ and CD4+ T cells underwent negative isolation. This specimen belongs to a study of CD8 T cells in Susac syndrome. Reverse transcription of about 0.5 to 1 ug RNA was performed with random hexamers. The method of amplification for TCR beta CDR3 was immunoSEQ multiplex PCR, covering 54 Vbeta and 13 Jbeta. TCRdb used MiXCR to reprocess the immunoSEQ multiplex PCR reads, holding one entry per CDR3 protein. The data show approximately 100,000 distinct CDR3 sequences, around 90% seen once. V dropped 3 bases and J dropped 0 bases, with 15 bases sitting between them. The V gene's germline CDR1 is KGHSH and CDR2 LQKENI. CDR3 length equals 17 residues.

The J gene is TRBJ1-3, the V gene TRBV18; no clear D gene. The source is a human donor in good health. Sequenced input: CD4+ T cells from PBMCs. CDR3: CASSPLSGIGSGNTIYF. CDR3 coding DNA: TGTGCCAGCTCACCTTTAAGCGGGATAGGCTCTGGAAACACCATATATTTT. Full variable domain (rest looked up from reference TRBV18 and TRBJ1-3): NAGVMQNPRHLVRRRGQEARLRCSPMKGHSHVYWYRQLPEEGLKFMVYLQKENIIDESGMPKERFSAEFPKEGPSILRIQQVVRGDSAAYFCASSPLSGIGSGNTIYFGEGSWLTVV.